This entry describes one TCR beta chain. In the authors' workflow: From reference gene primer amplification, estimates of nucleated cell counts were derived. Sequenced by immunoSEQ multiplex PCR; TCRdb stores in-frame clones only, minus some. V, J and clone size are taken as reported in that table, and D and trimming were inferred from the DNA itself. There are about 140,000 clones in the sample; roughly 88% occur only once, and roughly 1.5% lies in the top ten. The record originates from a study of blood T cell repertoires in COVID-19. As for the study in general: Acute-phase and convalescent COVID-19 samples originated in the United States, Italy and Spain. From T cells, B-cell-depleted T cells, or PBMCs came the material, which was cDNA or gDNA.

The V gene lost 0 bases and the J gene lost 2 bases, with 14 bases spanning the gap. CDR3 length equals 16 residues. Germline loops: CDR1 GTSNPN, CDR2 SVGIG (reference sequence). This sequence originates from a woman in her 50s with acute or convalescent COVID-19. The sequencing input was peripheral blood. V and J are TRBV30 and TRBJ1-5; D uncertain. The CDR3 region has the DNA TGTGCCTGGAGTGTACCCCGGGGTTATGGCAATCAGCCCCAGCATTTT. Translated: CAWSVPRGYGNQPQHF.